One and the same sample provided the 10 T cell receptor beta chains below, sequenced in a study of CXCR3-negative and CXCR3-positive naive CD8 T cells. TRB cDNA was prepared as libraries by UMI-labeled 5' RACE. TCRdb re-analyzed the 5' RACE reads; it lists each CDR3 protein once, without DNA. This listing includes some 67,000 distinct CDR3 sequences. Sequenced input: naive CXCR3- CD8+ T cells from blood. Documented subset: CD45RO-CCR7+CD27+CD95- naive CD8+ T cells lacking CXCR3 (TNR3-). The source is a human donor in good health. Some clones in this sample may be carry-over from other donors' samples.

This chain links TRBV29-1 with TRBJ2-1; TCRdb's D gene call, TRBD1, goes unchecked for lack of DNA. Germline loops: CDR1 SQVTM, CDR2 ANQGSEA. The CDR3 is made up of 15 amino acids. This chain's CDR3 is CSVGLDRDPYNEQFF.

V and J are TRBV29-1 and TRBJ2-7; the TCRdb D gene call, TRBD1, has no DNA to confirm it. The CDR3 extends over 14 amino acids. The germline CDR1 and CDR2 sequences are SQVTM and ANQGSEA. This CDR3 reads CSVASEQVPGEQYF.

The chain combines TRBV7-2 with TRBJ2-7. This CDR3 region has 15 residues. Germline CDR1 is SGHTA and CDR2 is FQGNSA. The CDR3 here is CASSYYVGTPYEQYF.

CDR3 loop: CASSQRVGTSYEQYF. The rearrangement links TRBV4-1 to TRBJ2-7; lacking DNA, the TRBD2 call made by TCRdb goes unchecked. The CDR3 spans 15 residues. Germline V gene lookup returns CDR1 MGHRA and CDR2 YSYEKL.

The V and J genes are TRBV12-3 or TRBV12-4 and TRBJ2-1; TCRdb gives TRBD1 as the D gene, but with no DNA this cannot be confirmed. The CDR3 runs to 16 residues. The CDR3 here is CASSFGTGVTDNEQFF.

This chain uses TRBV6-2 or TRBV6-3 with TRBJ2-7. Germline CDR1 is MNHEY and CDR2 is SVGEGT. This CDR3 is built from 15 residues. The CDR3 protein is CASTYDGVAYYEQYF.

V is TRBV5-1 and J is TRBJ2-1; the TCRdb D gene call, TRBD2, has no DNA to confirm it. The germline gives CDR1 SGHRS, CDR2 YFSETQ. The CDR3 consists of 18 residues. CDR3 sequence reads: CASSAQTSGGAWYNEQFF.

CDR3 in amino acids: CASSYVGLAGTDTQYF. The V call is TRBV6-6, the J call TRBJ2-3; TCRdb designates TRBD2, a call that cannot be tested without DNA. Germline CDR1 reads MNHNY; CDR2 reads SVGAGI (reference sequence). This CDR3 region has 16 residues.

This sequence joins TRBV3-1 and TRBJ2-2; TCRdb's D call, TRBD1, is unchecked because there is no DNA. The CDR3 contains 17 residues. From germline, CDR1 is LGHDT and CDR2 YNNKEL (reference sequence). This chain's CDR3 is CASSQEVAGARTGELFF.

The rearrangement uses TRBV2 and TRBJ2-7; the D call from TCRdb, TRBD2, cannot be confirmed without DNA. Germline CDR1 is SNHLY and CDR2 is FYNNEI. The CDR3 covers 20 residues. This CDR3 is CASRKTTGTSGGDHTGEQYF.